The next 20 T cell receptor beta chains were all read from a single sample in a study of molecular identifiers for immune sequencing clone quantification. TCRdb processed the PCR reads anew with MiXCR; each CDR3 protein has one entry. The sample has 600,000 to 650,000 distinct CDR3 sequences, just under 20% seen once; the top ten hold roughly 0.85%. Sequencing used naive CD8+ T cells from blood, with Jurkat cell RNA spiked in. The subset was: FACS-sorted CD8+CD4-CCR7+CD45RA+ naive T cells. The receptors originated from a human donor in good health. Some libraries in this study had Jurkat cell RNA spiked in.

The CDR3: CASSQTGMPYEQYF. The CDR3 region has the DNA TGTGCCAGCAGCCAGACAGGGATGCCCTACGAGCAGTACTTC. The chain links TRBV14 to TRBJ2-7; TRBD1 matches at 7 bases. V lost 3 bases, J lost 2 bases, and 4 bases stayed unmatched. This CDR3 region has 14 residues. Germline V gene lookup returns CDR1 SGHDN and CDR2 FVKESK.

This clonotype was recorded at least ten times. The chain carries TRBV7-9 and TRBJ1-1; 8 bases agree with TRBD1. J gave up 8 bases and V 5 bases, and 22 bases lay outside the gene matches. This CDR3 has 18 residues. CDR1 and CDR2 from the germline V gene are SEHNR and FQNEAQ (reference sequence). Written as DNA, the CDR3 is TGTGCCAGCAGCCCCCCCCCCGGACAGGGCCACGCCCGGGACGAAGCTTTCTTT. Protein: CASSPPPGQGHARDEAFF.

This clonotype has at least ten counts. The rearrangement joins TRBV4-1 to TRBJ2-7; perhaps TRBD2 as D (5 bases). CDR3 size: 14 residues. CDR1 and CDR2 (germline): MGHRA, YSYEKL. V was pared by 1 base and J by 5 bases, with 12 bases between. This chain's CDR3 is CASSQAGVEDEQYF. For the CDR3, the DNA is TGCGCCAGCAGCCAAGCCGGGGTTGAGGACGAGCAGTACTTC.

This clonotype was seen a few times. One junction end disagrees with the germline gene, perhaps due to a read error. The rearrangement links TRBV6-2 or TRBV6-3 to TRBJ2-7; TRBD2 matches 7 bases. This CDR3 contains 11 residues. Germline-derived CDR1 and CDR2 are MNHEY and SVGEGT. Written as DNA, the CDR3 is TGTGCCAGCACCGGGGGGTACGAGCCGTACTTC. This gives the protein CASTGGYEPYF.

In its sample, this clonotype was seen a few times. As DNA, the CDR3 is TGCAGTGCTAGAGATCTGGACTATGGGGGGTACAATGAGCAGTTCTTC. Translating gives CSARDLDYGGYNEQFF. The chain has TRBV20-1 and TRBJ2-1, with D possibly TRBD2 on 6 matching bases. Germline V lookup: CDR1 DFQATT, CDR2 SNEGSKA (reference sequence). Trimming cost V 0 bases and J 4 bases, with 16 bases left between them. The CDR3 has 16 residues.

This clonotype has a count of ten or more. One end of the junction does not line up with germline, which may come from a read error. The chain carries TRBV20-1 and TRBJ2-7; D might be TRBD1 (5 bases). The CDR3 has 14 amino acids. Germline loops: CDR1 DFQATT, CDR2 SNEGSKA (reference sequence). The CDR3, as DNA: TGCAGTGCTAGTCCCCTCGCTACAGGCGAACAGTGGGACTTC. This encodes CSASPLATGEQWDF.

Details on this clonotype: A single base separates this from a much larger clone, so it may be a read error. The J gene is TRBJ1-2, the V gene TRBV7-6, with 8 bases identical to TRBD1. This CDR3 is 14 amino acids long. Germline V gene data show CDR1 as SGHVS and CDR2 as FNYEAQ. CDR3 protein: CASGLGGQVDGYTF. CDR3 nucleotides: TGTGCCAGCGGCTTAGGGGGACAGGTTGATGGCTACACCTTC.

As concerns this clonotype: A much larger clone is a single base away; this may be a read error. This chain uses TRBV30 with TRBJ2-2; 7 bases line up with TRBD2. The CDR3 sequence is 14 residues long. J was trimmed by 0 bases and V by 5 bases; bases with no gene match: 3. From germline, CDR1 is GTSNPN and CDR2 SVGIG (reference sequence). The CDR3 region has the DNA TGTGCCTGGGCAGCGGGAACGAACACCGGGGAGCTGTTTTTT. The encoded protein is CAWAAGTNTGELFF. Full variable domain (rest looked up from reference TRBV30 and TRBJ2-2): SQTIHQWPATLVQPVGSPLSLECTVEGTSNPNLYWYRQAAGRGLQLLFYSVGIGQISSEVPQNLSASRPQDRQFILSSKKLLLSDSGFYLCAWAAGTNTGELFFGEGSRLTVL.

This clonotype was seen repeatedly, ten times or more. V gene TRBV29-1 combines with J gene TRBJ1-5; D not certain. In germline, CDR1 is SQVTM, CDR2 ANQGSEA. The ends were cut back, 4 bases at V and 7 bases at J, with 2 bases in the middle. The length of the CDR3 is 9 residues. CDR3 amino acids: CSVVQPQHF. In DNA form, the CDR3 reads TGCAGCGTTGTACAGCCCCAGCATTTT.

Remarks on this clonotype: A much larger clone is a single base away; this may be a read error. This CDR3 fails to terminate in the conserved phenylalanine or tryptophan, so it likely reflects a read error. The chain combines TRBV27 with TRBJ1-5, with D maybe TRBD1 (6 bases). Germline loops: CDR1 MNHEY, CDR2 SMNVEV (reference sequence). The CDR3 extends over 14 amino acids. V lost 2 bases to trimming and J lost 5 bases, with 10 bases between them. CDR3 sequence (DNA): TGTGCCAGCAGTTTAATGCCAGGGGATCAGCCCCAGCATATT. It is translated as CASSLMPGDQPQHI.

As to this clonotype: A much larger clone lies a single base off, so this may be a read error. J is TRBJ1-1 and V is TRBV28; TRBD1 aligns across 8 bases. CDR1 MDHEN and CDR2 SYDVKM come from the germline V gene. V was clipped by 6 bases and J by 11 bases; unmatched bases: 14. The CDR3 covers 14 residues. The CDR3 nucleotides read TGTGCCAGCAGACCCGGGACAGGCTTGCCCGGGGCTTTCTTT. The encoded protein is CASRPGTGLPGAFF.

Notes on this clonotype: A single base separates this from a much larger clone, so it may be a read error. CDR3 protein: CASSAGPNYGYTF. The CDR3 DNA follows: TGTGCCAGCTCAGCGGGACCTAACTATGGCTACACCTTC. The chain joins TRBV13 to TRBJ1-2, with a tentative D call TRBD1 (5 bases). The V end lost 8 bases, the J end lost 0 bases, and 10 bases lay between the germline ends. The CDR3 consists of 13 residues. Germline V lookup: CDR1 PRHDT, CDR2 FYEKMQ (reference sequence).

Many counts were recorded for this clonotype. The J gene is TRBJ1-1, the V gene TRBV6-2 or TRBV6-3; D is undetermined. CDR3 size: 13 residues. Deletions cut 10 bases from V and 0 bases from J, with 12 bases between. Germline values: CDR1 MNHEY, CDR2 SVGEGT. CDR3 region: CATQRGMNTEAFF. For the CDR3, the DNA is TGTGCCACCCAGCGAGGGATGAACACTGAAGCTTTCTTT.

This clonotype occurred many times. The chain joins TRBV3-1 to TRBJ1-2, with D perhaps TRBD1 (6 bases). The CDR3 loop spans 15 amino acids. Germline V gene data show CDR1 as LGHDT and CDR2 as YNNKEL (reference sequence). The V gene lost 1 base and the J gene lost 4 bases, with 13 bases spanning the gap. Here the CDR3 reads CASSQGQGYGYGYTF. The CDR3 region has the DNA TGTGCCAGCAGCCAAGGTCAGGGGTATGGCTATGGCTACACCTTC.

The sample holds a few counts of this clonotype. The chain combines TRBV19 with TRBJ2-1; TRBD1 aligns across 10 bases. The CDR3 extends over 16 amino acids. After removal of 5 bases from V and 2 bases from J, the junction contained 6 bases not matched to a gene. The germline CDR1 and CDR2 sequences are LNHDA and SQIVND (reference sequence). The CDR3 sequence is CASSPRTGGPYNEQFF. The CDR3 region has the DNA TGTGCCAGTAGTCCAAGGACAGGGGGGCCCTACAATGAGCAGTTCTTC.

This clonotype was seen only a few times. The rearrangement joins TRBV12-3 or TRBV12-4 to TRBJ2-5, with a weak D call TRBD2 (5 bases). CDR3 length equals 14 residues. Deletions cut 5 bases from V and 0 bases from J, with 10 bases between. CDR3 amino acids: CASSPGIYQETQYF. The CDR3, as DNA: TGTGCCAGCAGTCCCGGGATATACCAAGAGACCCAGTACTTC.

The gene calls are TRBV6-5 and TRBJ2-2, with D perhaps TRBD2 (7 bases). This CDR3 region has 15 residues. The V and J ends lost 2 bases and 3 bases respectively, with 10 bases between them. The V gene's germline CDR1 is MNHEY and CDR2 SVGAGI. The CDR3 nucleotides read TGTGCCAGCAGTTACGCGGGGGCAGACACCGGGGAGCTGTTTTTT. Its protein product is CASSYAGADTGELFF.

This clonotype was picked up many times. The V gene is TRBV12-3 or TRBV12-4, the J gene TRBJ2-6; D possibly matches TRBD1 or TRBD2 (6 bases each). The germline V and J ends were trimmed by 4 bases and 6 bases, with 16 bases remaining between them. The CDR3 spans 16 residues. In DNA, the CDR3 is TGTGCCAGCAGTTCGTTGACAGGAGGGCTGGCCAACGTCCTGACTTTC. It encodes CASSSLTGGLANVLTF.

Ten or more counts support this clonotype. V and J are TRBV20-1 and TRBJ2-7; 7 bases align to TRBD2. Germline V lookup: CDR1 DFQATT, CDR2 SNEGSKA (reference sequence). This CDR3 is 16 amino acids long. The ends lost 5 bases at V and 2 bases at J; junction bases unmatched: 15. CDR3 bases: TGCAGTGCTTCCGATGGGGTTAATAGCGGGCCCTACGAGCAGTACTTC. Protein product: CSASDGVNSGPYEQYF.

In the case of this clonotype: Germline and junction disagree at one end, which may indicate a read error. The chain recombines TRBV7-9 with TRBJ2-3, with 10 bases lining up with TRBD2. This CDR3 comprises 19 residues. Germline V gene sequence: CDR1 SEHNR, CDR2 FQNEAQ (reference sequence). The CDR3 DNA reads as TGTGCCAGCAGCTTAGCAGGGTTAGCGGGGGGACCTGCGCAAGATACGCGGTATTTT. It encodes CASSLAGLAGGPAQDTRYF.